The T cell receptor beta chain described here comes from a study of shared clonotypes between healthy human individuals. Every immunoSEQ plate was one replicate of a subset's evenly spread DNA. Per the original methods: For the immunoSEQ data, sequences were junction-only without quality scores, so filtering differed. Data came from immunoSEQ multiplex PCR; TCRdb stores just in-frame clones and leaves some out. V and J calls plus clone size are reproduced from that table; the DNA served to infer D and trimming. The table lists more than 2 million clones, approximately 94% of them singletons. This TCR was sampled from a man aged 18 to 30 in good health. Sequences were obtained from naive CD4+ T cells sorted from blood. Specified subset: CD45RA+ positively selected.

DNA of the CDR3: TGTGCCAGCAACATTCCGGGACACTCCTCTGGGGCCAACGTCCTGACTTTC. Translation gives CASNIPGHSSGANVLTF. This chain links TRBV5-4 with TRBJ2-6; a possible D gene is TRBD1 (6 bases). V lost 6 bases and J lost 0, with 16 bases in between. Germline assignment: CDR1 SGHNT and CDR2 YYREEE (reference sequence). CDR3 length: 17 amino acids.